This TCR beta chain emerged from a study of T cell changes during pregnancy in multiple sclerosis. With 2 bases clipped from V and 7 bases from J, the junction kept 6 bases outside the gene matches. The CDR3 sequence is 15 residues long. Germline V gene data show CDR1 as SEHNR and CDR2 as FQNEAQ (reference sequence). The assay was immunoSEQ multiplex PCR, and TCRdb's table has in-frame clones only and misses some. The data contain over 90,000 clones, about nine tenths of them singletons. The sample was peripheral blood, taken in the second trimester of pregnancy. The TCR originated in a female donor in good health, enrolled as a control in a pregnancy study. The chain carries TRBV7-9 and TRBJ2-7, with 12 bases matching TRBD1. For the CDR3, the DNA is TGTGCCAGCAGCTTATCGGGACAGGGGGCGGAAGAGCAGTACTTC. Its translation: CASSLSGQGAEEQYF.